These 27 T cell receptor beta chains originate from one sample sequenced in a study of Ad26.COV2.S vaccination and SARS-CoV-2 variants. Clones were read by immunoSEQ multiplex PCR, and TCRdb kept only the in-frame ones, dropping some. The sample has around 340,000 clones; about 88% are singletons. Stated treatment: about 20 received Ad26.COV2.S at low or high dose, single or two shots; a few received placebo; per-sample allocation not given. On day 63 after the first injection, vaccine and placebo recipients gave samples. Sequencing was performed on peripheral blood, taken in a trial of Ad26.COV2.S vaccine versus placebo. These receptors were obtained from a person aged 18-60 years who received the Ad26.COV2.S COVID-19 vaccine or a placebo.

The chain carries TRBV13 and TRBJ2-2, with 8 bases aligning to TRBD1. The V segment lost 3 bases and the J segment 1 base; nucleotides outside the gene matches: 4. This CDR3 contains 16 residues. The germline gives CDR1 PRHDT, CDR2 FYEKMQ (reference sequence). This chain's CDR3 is CASSFPGQENTGELFF. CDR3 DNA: TGTGCCAGCAGCTTCCCGGGACAGGAGAACACCGGGGAGCTGTTTTTT.

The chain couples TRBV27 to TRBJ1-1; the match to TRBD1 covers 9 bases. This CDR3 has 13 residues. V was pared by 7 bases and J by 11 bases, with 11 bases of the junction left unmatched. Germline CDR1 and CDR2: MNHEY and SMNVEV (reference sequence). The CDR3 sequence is CASKTDRGAAAFF. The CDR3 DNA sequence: TGTGCCAGCAAGACAGACAGGGGGGCCGCGGCTTTCTTT.

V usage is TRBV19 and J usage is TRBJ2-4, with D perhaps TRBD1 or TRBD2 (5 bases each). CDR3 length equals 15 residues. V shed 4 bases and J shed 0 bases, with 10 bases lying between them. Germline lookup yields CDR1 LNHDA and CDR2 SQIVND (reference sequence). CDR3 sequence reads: CASSNEGLAKNIQYF. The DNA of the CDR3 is TGTGCCAGTAGTAACGAGGGGCTAGCCAAAAACATTCAGTACTTC.

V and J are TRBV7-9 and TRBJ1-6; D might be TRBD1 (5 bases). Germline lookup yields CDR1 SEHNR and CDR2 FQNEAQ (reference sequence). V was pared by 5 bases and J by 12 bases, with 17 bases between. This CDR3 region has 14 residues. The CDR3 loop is CASSPPFSGEPLHF. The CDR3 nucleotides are TGTGCCAGCAGCCCTCCCTTCTCGGGGGAACCCCTCCACTTT.

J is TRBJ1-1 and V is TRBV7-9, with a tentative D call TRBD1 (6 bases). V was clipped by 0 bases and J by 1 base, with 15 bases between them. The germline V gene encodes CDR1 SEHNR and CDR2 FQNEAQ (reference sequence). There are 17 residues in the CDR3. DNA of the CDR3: TGTGCCAGCAGCTTAGCGGTGGGGGGCCGAGGGAACACTGAAGCTTTCTTT. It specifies CASSLAVGGRGNTEAFF.

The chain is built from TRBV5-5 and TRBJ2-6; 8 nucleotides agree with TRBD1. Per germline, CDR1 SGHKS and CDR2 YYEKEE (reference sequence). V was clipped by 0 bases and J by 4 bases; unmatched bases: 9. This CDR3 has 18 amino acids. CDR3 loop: CASSLATGDPLGANVLTF. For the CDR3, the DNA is TGTGCCAGCAGCTTGGCGACAGGGGACCCGTTAGGGGCCAACGTCCTGACTTTC. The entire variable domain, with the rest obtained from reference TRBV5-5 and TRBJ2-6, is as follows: DAGVTQSPTHLIKTRGQQVTLRCSPISGHKSVSWYQQVLGQGPQFIFQYYEKEERGRGNFPDRFSARQFPNYSSELNVNALLLGDSALYLCASSLATGDPLGANVLTFGAGSRLTVL.

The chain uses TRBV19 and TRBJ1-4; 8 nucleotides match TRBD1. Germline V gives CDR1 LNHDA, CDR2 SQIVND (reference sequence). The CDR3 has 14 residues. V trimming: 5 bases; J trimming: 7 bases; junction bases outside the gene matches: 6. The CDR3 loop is CASSVTGVIEKLFF. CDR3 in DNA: TGTGCCAGTAGTGTGACAGGGGTGATTGAAAAACTGTTTTTT.

Here the CDR3 reads CASSQSYEQYF. CDR3 in DNA: TGTGCCAGTAGTCAGAGCTACGAGCAGTACTTC. The chain joins TRBV19 to TRBJ2-7; D gene uncertain. The CDR3 extends over 11 amino acids. Germline loops: CDR1 LNHDA, CDR2 SQIVND (reference sequence). V lost 5 bases and J lost 3, with 5 bases in between.

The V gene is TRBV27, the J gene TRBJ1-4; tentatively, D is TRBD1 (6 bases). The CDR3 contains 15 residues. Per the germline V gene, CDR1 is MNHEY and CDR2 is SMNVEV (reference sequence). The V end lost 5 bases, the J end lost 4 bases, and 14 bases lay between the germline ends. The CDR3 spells CASSNSGARNEKLFF. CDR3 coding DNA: TGTGCCAGCAGTAACTCAGGGGCCCGTAATGAAAAACTGTTTTTT.

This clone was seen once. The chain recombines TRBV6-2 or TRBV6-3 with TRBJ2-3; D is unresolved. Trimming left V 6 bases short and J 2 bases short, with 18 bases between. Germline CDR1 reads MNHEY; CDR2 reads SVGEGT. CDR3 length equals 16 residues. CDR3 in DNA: TGTGCCAGCAGCTTTGGCTTGATGATTTCCACAGATACGCAGTATTTT. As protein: CASSFGLMISTDTQYF.

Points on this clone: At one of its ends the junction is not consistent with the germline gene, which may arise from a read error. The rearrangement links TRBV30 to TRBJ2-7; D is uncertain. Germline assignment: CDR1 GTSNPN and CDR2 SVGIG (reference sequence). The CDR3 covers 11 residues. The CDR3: CAWSPDRSAHF. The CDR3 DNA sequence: TGTGCCTGGAGTCCCGACCGGTCCGCGCACTTC.

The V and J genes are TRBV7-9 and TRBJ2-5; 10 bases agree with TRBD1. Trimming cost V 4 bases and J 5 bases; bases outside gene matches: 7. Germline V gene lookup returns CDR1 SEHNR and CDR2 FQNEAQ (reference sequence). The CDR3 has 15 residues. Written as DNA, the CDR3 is TGTGCCAGCAGCTCTGGGACAGGGGAGGGGGAGACCCAGTACTTC. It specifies CASSSGTGEGETQYF.

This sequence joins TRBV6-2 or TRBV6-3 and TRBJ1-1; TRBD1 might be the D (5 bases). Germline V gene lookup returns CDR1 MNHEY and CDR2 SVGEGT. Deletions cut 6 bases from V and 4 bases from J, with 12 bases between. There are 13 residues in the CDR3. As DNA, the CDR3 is TGTGCCAGCAGCCTCCTGGGGACCACTGAAGCTTTCTTT. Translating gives CASSLLGTTEAFF.

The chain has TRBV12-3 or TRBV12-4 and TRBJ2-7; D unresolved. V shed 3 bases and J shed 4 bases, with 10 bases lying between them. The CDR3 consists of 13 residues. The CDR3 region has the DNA TGTGCCAGCAGTTTGGCTGCCGGGTACGAGCAGTACTTC. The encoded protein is CASSLAAGYEQYF.

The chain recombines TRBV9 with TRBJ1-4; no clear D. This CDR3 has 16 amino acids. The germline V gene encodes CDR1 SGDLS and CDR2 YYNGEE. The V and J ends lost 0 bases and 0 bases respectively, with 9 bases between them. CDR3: CASSVDSFATNEKLFF. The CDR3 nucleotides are TGTGCCAGCAGCGTAGACAGTTTCGCAACTAATGAAAAACTGTTTTTT.

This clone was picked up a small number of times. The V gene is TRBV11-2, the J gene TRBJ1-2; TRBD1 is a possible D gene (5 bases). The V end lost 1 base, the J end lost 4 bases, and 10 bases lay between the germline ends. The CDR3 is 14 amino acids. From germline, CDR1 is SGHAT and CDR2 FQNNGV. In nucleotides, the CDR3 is TGTGCCAGCAGCTTAGGGAGGAGGGGCTATGGCTACACCTTC. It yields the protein CASSLGRRGYGYTF.

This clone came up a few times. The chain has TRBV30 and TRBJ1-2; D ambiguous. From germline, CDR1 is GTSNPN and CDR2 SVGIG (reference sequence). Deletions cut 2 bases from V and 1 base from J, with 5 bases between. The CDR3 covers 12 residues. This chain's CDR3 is CAWSQVNYGYTF. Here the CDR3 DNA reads TGTGCCTGGAGTCAGGTTAACTATGGCTACACCTTC.

CDR3 sequence reads: CSVSTDVSGEQYF. The CDR3 region has the DNA TGCAGCGTCAGTACCGACGTGTCCGGCGAGCAGTACTTC. The V gene is TRBV29-1, the J gene TRBJ2-7; D not resolved. The germline V gene has CDR1 SQVTM and CDR2 ANQGSEA. The V end lost 6 bases, the J end lost 6 bases, and 18 bases lay between the germline ends. CDR3 length: 13 amino acids.

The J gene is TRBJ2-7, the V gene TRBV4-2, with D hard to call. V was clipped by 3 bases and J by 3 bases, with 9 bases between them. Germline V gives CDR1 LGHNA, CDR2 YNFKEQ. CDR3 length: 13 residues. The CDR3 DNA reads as TGTGCCAGCAGCCAGGGAATTGGCTACGAGCAGTACTTC. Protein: CASSQGIGYEQYF.

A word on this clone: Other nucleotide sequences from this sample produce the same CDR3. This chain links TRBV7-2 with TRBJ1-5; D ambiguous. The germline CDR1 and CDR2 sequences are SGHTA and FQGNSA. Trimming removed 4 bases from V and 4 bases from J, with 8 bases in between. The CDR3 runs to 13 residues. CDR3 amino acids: CASSSGRNQPQHF. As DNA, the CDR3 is TGTGCCAGCAGCTCCGGACGGAATCAGCCCCAGCATTTT. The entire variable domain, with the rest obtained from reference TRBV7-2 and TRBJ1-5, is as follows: GAGVSQSPSNKVTEKGKDVELRCDPISGHTALYWYRQSLGQGLEFLIYFQGNSAPDKSGLPSDRFSAERTGGSVSTLTIQRTQQEDSAVYLCASSSGRNQPQHFGDGTRLSIL.

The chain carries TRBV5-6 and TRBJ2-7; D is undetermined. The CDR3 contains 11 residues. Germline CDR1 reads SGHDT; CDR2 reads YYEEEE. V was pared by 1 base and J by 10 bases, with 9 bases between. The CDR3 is CASSLSGSQYF. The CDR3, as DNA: TGTGCCAGCAGCTTGTCGGGCTCCCAGTACTTC.

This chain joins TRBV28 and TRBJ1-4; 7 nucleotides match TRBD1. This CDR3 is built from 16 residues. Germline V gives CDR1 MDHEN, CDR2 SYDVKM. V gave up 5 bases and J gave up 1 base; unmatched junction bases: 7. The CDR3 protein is CASSETGVGTNEKLFF. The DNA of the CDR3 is TGTGCCAGCAGTGAAACAGGGGTGGGAACTAATGAAAAACTGTTTTTT.

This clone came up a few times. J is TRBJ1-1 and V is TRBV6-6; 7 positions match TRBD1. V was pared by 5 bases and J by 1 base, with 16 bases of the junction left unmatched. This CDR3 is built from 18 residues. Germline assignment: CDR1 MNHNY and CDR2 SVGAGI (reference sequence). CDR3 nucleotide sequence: TGTGCCAGCAGTCCCCCCGACAGGGCGAGGTGGAGGAACACTGAAGCTTTCTTT. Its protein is CASSPPDRARWRNTEAFF.

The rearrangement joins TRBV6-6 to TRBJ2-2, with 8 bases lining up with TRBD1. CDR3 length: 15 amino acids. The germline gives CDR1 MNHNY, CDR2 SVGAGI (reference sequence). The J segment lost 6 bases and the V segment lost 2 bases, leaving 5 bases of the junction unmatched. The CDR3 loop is CASSYTGGTSGELFF. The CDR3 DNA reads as TGTGCCAGCAGTTACACAGGGGGAACATCCGGGGAGCTGTTTTTT.

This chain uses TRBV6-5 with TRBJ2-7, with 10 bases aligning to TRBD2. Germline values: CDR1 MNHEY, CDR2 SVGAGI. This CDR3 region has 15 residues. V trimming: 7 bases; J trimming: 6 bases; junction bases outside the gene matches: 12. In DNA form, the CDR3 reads TGTGCCAGCAACTTAAAGCGGGGGGGCCTGGCCGAGCAGTACTTC. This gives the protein CASNLKRGGLAEQYF.

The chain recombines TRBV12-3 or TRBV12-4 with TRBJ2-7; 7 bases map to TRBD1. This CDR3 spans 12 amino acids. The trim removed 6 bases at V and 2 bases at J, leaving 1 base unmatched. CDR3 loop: CASRTGPYEQYF. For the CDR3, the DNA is TGTGCCAGCAGGACAGGGCCCTACGAGCAGTACTTC.

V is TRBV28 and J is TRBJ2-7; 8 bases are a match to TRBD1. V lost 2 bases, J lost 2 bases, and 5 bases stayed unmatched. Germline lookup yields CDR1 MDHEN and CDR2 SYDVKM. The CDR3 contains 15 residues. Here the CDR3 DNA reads TGTGCCAGCAGTTTAACGACAGGGGTACCCTACGAGCAGTACTTC. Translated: CASSLTTGVPYEQYF.